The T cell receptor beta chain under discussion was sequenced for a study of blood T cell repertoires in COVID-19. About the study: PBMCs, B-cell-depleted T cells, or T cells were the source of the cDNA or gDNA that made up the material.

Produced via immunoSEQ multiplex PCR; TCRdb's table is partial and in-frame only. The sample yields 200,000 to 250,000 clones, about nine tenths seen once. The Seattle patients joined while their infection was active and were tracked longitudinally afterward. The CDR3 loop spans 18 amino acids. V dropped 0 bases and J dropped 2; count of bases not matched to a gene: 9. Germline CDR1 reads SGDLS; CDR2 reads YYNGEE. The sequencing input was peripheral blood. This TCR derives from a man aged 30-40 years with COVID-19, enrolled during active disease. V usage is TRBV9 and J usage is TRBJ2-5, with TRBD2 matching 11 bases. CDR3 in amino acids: CASSVAASGGSGQETQYF. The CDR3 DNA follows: TGTGCCAGCAGCGTAGCGGCTAGCGGGGGGTCCGGGCAAGAGACCCAGTACTTC.